Sequencing of this T cell receptor beta chain was carried out in a study of blood T cell repertoires in COVID-19. Across the whole study: The origin of the acute and convalescent COVID-19 samples was the United States, Italy and Spain. Sources were T cells, B-cell-depleted T cells, or PBMCs; the material itself was cDNA or gDNA.

In the original processing: From reference gene primer amplification, estimates of nucleated cell counts were derived. Repertoires were generated with immunoSEQ multiplex PCR, while TCRdb's copy carries only in-frame clones and drops some. V and J calls and clone size are given by that table; D and trimming were obtained from the DNA. Among 270,000 or so clones listed, approximately 84% were seen once. While infection was still active, Seattle patients were enrolled and then followed longitudinally. This CDR3 spans 15 amino acids. Germline-derived CDR1 and CDR2 are SGHNT and YENEEA. Trimming cost V 5 bases and J 8 bases; bases outside gene matches: 13.

This receptor was obtained from a human donor with COVID-19, enrolled during active disease. The donor label of this sample is uncertain. The chain combines TRBV11-3 with TRBJ2-3; 7 bases align to TRBD1. Specimen: peripheral blood. The CDR3 here is CASSPLQGSMGTQYF. Written as DNA, the CDR3 is TGTGCCAGCAGCCCACTACAGGGGTCCATGGGTACGCAGTATTTT.